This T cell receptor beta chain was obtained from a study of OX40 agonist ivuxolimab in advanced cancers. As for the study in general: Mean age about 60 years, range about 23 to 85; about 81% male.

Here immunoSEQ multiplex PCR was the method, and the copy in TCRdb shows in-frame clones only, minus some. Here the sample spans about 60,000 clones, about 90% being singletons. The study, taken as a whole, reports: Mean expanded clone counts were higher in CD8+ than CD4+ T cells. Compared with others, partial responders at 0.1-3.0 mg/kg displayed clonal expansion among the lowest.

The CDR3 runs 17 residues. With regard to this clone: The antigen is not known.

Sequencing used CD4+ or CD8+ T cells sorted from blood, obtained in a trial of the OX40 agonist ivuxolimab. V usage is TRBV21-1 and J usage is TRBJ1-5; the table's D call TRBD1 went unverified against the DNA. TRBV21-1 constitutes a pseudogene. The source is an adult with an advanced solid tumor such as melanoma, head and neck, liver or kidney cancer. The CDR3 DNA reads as TGTGCCAGCAGCAAAGCGCTTAGACAGAGTAGCAATCAGCCCCAGCATTTT. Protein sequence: CASSKALRQSSNQPQHF.